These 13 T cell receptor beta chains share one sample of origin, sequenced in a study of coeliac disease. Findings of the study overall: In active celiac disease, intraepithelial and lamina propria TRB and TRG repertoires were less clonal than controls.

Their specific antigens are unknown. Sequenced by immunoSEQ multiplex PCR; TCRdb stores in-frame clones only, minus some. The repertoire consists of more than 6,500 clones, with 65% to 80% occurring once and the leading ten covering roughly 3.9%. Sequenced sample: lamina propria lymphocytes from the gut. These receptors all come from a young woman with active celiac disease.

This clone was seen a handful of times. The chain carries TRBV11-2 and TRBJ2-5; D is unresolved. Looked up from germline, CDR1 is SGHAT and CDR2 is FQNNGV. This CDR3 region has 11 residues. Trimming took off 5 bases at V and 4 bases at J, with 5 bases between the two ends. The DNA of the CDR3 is TGTGCCAGCAGCGAGCTAGAGACCCAGTACTTC. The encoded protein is CASSELETQYF.

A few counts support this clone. The CDR3 DNA is TGTGCCAGTAGTATCGGGACTCTTAATGAAAAACTGTTTTTT. Amino acids: CASSIGTLNEKLFF. J is TRBJ1-4 and V is TRBV19; D possibly corresponds to TRBD1 (5 bases). Germline values: CDR1 LNHDA, CDR2 SQIVND (reference sequence). V dropped 3 bases and J dropped 4 bases, with 9 bases sitting between them. The CDR3 contains 14 residues.

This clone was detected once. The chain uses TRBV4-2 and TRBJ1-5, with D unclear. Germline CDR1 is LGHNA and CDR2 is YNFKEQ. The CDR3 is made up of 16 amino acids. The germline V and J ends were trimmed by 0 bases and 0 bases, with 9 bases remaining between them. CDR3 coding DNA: TGTGCCAGCAGCCAAGATGTACAAAATAGCAATCAGCCCCAGCATTTT. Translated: CASSQDVQNSNQPQHF.

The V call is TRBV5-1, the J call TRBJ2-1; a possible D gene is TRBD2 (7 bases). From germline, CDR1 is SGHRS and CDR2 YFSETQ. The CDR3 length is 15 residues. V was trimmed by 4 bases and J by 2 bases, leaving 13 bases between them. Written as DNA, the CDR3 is TGCGCCAGCAGCGATCAAGGGGGGGCCTACAATGAGCAGTTCTTC. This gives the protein CASSDQGGAYNEQFF.

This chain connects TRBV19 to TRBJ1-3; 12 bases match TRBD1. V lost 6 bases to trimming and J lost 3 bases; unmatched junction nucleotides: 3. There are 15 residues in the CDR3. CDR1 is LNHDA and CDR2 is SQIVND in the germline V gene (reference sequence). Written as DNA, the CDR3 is TGTGCCAGTAGCCGGGACAGGGGGCTTGGAAACACCATATATTTT. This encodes CASSRDRGLGNTIYF. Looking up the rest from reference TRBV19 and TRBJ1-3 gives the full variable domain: DGGITQSPKYLFRKEGQNVTLSCEQNLNHDAMYWYRQDPGQGLRLIYYSQIVNDFQKGDIAEGYSVSREKKESFPLTVTSAQKNPTAFYLCASSRDRGLGNTIYFGEGSWLTVV.

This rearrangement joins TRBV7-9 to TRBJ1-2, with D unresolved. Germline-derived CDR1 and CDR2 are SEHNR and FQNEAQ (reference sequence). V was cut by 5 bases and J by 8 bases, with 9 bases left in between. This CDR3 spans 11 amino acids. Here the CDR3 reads CASSPSEGYTF. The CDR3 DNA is TGTGCCAGCAGCCCCTCGGAGGGCTACACCTTC.

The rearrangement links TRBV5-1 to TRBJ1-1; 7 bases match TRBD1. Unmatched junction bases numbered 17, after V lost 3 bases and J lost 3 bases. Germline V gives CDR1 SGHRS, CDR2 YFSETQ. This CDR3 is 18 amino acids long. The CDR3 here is CASSSEGTASGLDTEAFF. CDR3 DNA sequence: TGCGCCAGCAGCTCGGAGGGGACAGCTTCGGGTTTGGACACTGAAGCTTTCTTT.

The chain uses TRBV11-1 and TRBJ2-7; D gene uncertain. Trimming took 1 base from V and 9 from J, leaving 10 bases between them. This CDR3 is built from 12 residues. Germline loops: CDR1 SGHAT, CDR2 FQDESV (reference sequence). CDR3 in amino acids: CASSLVAGGQYF. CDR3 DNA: TGTGCCAGCAGCTTAGTTGCCGGCGGGCAGTACTTC.

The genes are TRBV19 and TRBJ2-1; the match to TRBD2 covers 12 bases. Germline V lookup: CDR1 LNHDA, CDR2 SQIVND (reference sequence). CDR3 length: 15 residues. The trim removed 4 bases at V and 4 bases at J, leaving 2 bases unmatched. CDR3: CASSSGTSGYNEQFF. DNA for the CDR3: TGTGCCAGTAGTAGTGGGACTAGCGGGTACAATGAGCAGTTCTTC. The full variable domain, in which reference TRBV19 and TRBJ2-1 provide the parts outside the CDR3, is DGGITQSPKYLFRKEGQNVTLSCEQNLNHDAMYWYRQDPGQGLRLIYYSQIVNDFQKGDIAEGYSVSREKKESFPLTVTSAQKNPTAFYLCASSSGTSGYNEQFFGPGTRLTVL.

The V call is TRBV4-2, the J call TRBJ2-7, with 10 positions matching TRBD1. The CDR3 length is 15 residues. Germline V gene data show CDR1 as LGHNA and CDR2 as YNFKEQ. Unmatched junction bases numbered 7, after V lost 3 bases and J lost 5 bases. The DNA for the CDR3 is TGTGCCAGCAGCCATGCGACCGGGACAGGGGACGAGCAGTACTTC. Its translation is CASSHATGTGDEQYF.

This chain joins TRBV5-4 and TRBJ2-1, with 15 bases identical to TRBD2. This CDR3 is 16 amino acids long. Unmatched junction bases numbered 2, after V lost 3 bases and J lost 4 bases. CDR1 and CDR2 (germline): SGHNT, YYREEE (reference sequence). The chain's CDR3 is CASSSGLAGGYNEQFF. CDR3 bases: TGTGCCAGCAGCTCTGGACTAGCGGGAGGGTACAATGAGCAGTTCTTC.

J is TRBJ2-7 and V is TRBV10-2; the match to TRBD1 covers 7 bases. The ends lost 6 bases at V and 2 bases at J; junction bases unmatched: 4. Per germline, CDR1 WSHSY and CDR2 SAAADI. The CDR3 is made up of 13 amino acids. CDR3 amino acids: CASSRDSTYEQYF. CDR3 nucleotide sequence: TGCGCCAGCAGCAGGGACAGCACCTACGAGCAGTACTTC.

CDR3: CASSESGLGNQPQHF. Here the CDR3 DNA reads TGTGCCAGCAGTGAGTCGGGACTGGGCAATCAGCCCCAGCATTTT. The chain recombines TRBV2 with TRBJ1-5; perhaps TRBD1 as D (5 bases). The germline CDR1 and CDR2 sequences are SNHLY and FYNNEI. V was shortened by 3 bases and J by 2 bases, with 11 bases between the two germline ends. The CDR3 has 15 amino acids.